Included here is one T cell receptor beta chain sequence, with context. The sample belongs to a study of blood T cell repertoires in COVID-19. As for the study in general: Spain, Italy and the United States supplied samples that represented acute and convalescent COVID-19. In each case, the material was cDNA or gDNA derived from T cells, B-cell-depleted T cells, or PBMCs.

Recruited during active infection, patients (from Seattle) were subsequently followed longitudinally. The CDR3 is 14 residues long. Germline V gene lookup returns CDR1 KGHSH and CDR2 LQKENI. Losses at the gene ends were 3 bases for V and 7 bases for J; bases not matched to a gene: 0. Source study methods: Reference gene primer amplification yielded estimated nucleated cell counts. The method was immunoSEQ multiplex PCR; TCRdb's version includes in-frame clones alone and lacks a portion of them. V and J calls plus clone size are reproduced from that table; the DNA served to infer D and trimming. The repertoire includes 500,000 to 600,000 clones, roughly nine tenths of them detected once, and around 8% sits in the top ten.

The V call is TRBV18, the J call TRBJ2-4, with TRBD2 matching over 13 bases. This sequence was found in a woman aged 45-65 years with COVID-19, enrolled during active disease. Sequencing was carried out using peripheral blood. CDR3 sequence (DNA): TGTGCCAGCTCACCGACTAGCGGGGGGAACATTCAGTACTTC. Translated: CASSPTSGGNIQYF.